The 27 T cell receptor beta chains given below trace back to one sample, sequenced in a study of regulatory T cells in long-lasting Graves disease. Time point reported: newly diagnosed GD, antithyroid drugs for less than 3 months. Extracted PBMC RNA gave rise to the TCR library. Library construction for TCR beta used iRepertoire HTBI primers and Arm-PCR of CDR3 regions. TCRdb passed the multiplex PCR reads through MiXCR, listing each CDR3 protein once. Of approximately 480,000 distinct CDR3 sequences listed, around 15% are singletons. This sample also belongs to another study, concerning T cells in Graves' hyperthyroidism and ophthalmopathy.

The source was peripheral blood mononuclear cells (PBMCs), collected at new diagnosis, from a patient treated with antithyroid drugs. The receptors derive from a man aged 40-50 years with Graves disease.

This clonotype turned up a few times. This chain links TRBV5-1 with TRBJ2-7, with 9 bases lining up with TRBD2. The CDR3 extends over 15 amino acids. Germline lookup yields CDR1 SGHRS and CDR2 YFSETQ. Germline trimming cut 5 bases from V and 5 bases from J; bases unmatched to any gene: 11. The CDR3 region is CASRFRSGSSNEQYF. CDR3 DNA sequence: TGCGCCAGCAGGTTCCGTAGCGGGAGTTCCAACGAGCAGTACTTC. The entire variable domain, with the rest obtained from reference TRBV5-1 and TRBJ2-7, is as follows: KAGVTQTPRYLIKTRGQQVTLSCSPISGHRSVSWYQQTPGQGLQFLFEYFSETQRNKGNFPGRFSGRQFSNSRSEMNVSTLELGDSALYLCASRFRSGSSNEQYFGPGTRLTVT.

With respect to this clonotype: A clone one base away is much larger, so this may be a read error. The chain employs TRBV28 and TRBJ2-1, with a possible D match to TRBD2 (6 bases). TRBJ2-5 matches the DNA end more closely, so the J call is doubtful. Germline lookup yields CDR1 MDHEN and CDR2 SYDVKM. This CDR3 has 15 residues. The CDR3 sequence is CATSGNNGSQETQYF. For the CDR3, the DNA is TGTGCCACATCGGGGAATAACGGGAGTCAAGAGACCCAGTACTTC.

The chain is built from TRBV3-1 and TRBJ2-5, with D tentatively TRBD1 (7 bases). The CDR3 has 16 amino acids. Germline-derived CDR1 and CDR2 are LGHDT and YNNKEL (reference sequence). The V end was cut by 3 bases, the J end by 4 bases, with 18 bases between. The CDR3: CASSQQLQGGGETQYF. In DNA form, the CDR3 reads TGTGCCAGCAGCCAGCAGCTCCAGGGGGGCGGAGAGACCCAGTACTTC.

This clonotype was observed at least ten times. The CDR3 nucleotides read TGTGCCTGGACAGGGGGATACTACGAGCAGTACTTC. It yields the protein CAWTGGYYEQYF. The chain employs TRBV30 and TRBJ2-7; 7 bases agree with TRBD1. This CDR3 has 12 residues. The V and J ends lost 4 bases and 3 bases, in that order; junction bases with no gene match: 3. Germline V gene data show CDR1 as GTSNPN and CDR2 as SVGIG (reference sequence).

This clonotype has just a few counts. The chain is built from TRBV20-1 and TRBJ2-1, with 12 bases that match TRBD2. The V gene end was trimmed by 1 base and the J gene end by 8 bases; junction bases not matched to a gene: 12. CDR1 DFQATT and CDR2 SNEGSKA come from the germline V gene (reference sequence). This CDR3 comprises 17 residues. The CDR3 DNA sequence: TGCAGTGCTAGAGGGACTAGCGGGAATTACCCACAATATGAGCAGTTCTTC. It specifies CSARGTSGNYPQYEQFF.

In its sample, this clonotype was seen many times. The chain carries TRBV30 and TRBJ1-4; 7 bases are shared with TRBD1. Unmatched junction bases numbered 10, after V lost 8 bases and J lost 4 bases. CDR1 is GTSNPN and CDR2 is SVGIG in the germline V gene (reference sequence). CDR3 size: 14 residues. Written as DNA, the CDR3 is TGTGCCACTTCGCCGGGACAGCATAATGAAAAACTGTTTTTT. It is translated as CATSPGQHNEKLFF.

A few counts support this clonotype. Compared with germline, one end of the junction differs, possibly owing to a read error. The V gene is TRBV28, the J gene TRBJ1-1; no reliable D call. This CDR3 is 14 amino acids long. Per germline, CDR1 MDHEN and CDR2 SYDVKM. As DNA, the CDR3 is TGTGCCAGCAGTTTTTCGGGAGGGAACACTAAAGCTTTCTTT. This gives the protein CASSFSGGNTKAFF.

The rearrangement joins TRBV11-2 to TRBJ2-3; 7 bases align to TRBD2. The germline V gene encodes CDR1 SGHAT and CDR2 FQNNGV. Trimming took 3 bases from V and 7 from J; bases not matched to a gene: 10. The CDR3 spans 15 residues. CDR3 DNA: TGTGCCAGCAGCTTTCGAGCGGGAATTGGGTATACGCAGTATTTT. It translates to CASSFRAGIGYTQYF.

This clonotype has at least ten counts. The chain has TRBV28 and TRBJ2-1, with 13 bases fitting TRBD2. CDR3 length: 18 amino acids. V was pared by 3 bases and J by 7 bases, with 12 bases of the junction left unmatched. Germline CDR1 is MDHEN and CDR2 is SYDVKM. The CDR3: CASSFARRLAGGMNEQFF. DNA of the CDR3: TGTGCCAGCAGTTTCGCACGTCGACTAGCGGGAGGAATGAATGAGCAGTTCTTC. The full variable domain, with the rest looked up from reference TRBV28 and TRBJ2-1, is DVKVTQSSRYLVKRTGEKVFLECVQDMDHENMFWYRQDPGLGLRLIYFSYDVKMKEKGDIPEGYSVSREKKERFSLILESASTNQTSMYLCASSFARRLAGGMNEQFFGPGTRLTVL.

This clonotype has only a few counts. This sequence joins TRBV10-3 and TRBJ2-2, with 7 nucleotides matching TRBD2. The CDR3 totals 13 residues. Germline V lookup: CDR1 ENHRY, CDR2 SYGVKD. This chain's CDR3 is CAAGQTGTGELFF. The CDR3 nucleotides are TGTGCAGCGGGGCAGACTGGTACCGGGGAGCTGTTTTTT.

V gene TRBV19 combines with J gene TRBJ1-5, with 8 nucleotides matching TRBD1. Germline CDR1 is LNHDA and CDR2 is SQIVND (reference sequence). V gave up 5 bases and J gave up 1 base; unmatched junction bases: 7. The CDR3 extends over 16 amino acids. CDR3 nucleotides: TGTGCCAGTAGTTGGGATTACAGGGGGAGCAATCAGCCCCAGCATTTT. Protein product: CASSWDYRGSNQPQHF.

This clonotype has a handful of counts. This chain uses TRBV20-1 with TRBJ2-1; 10 bases agree with TRBD2. CDR1 DFQATT and CDR2 SNEGSKA come from the germline V gene (reference sequence). The CDR3 has 13 amino acids. The J segment lost 7 bases and the V segment lost 3 bases, leaving 3 bases of the junction unmatched. The CDR3 sequence: CSASASGRNEQFF. The CDR3 nucleotides read TGCAGTGCTAGCGCTAGCGGGAGAAATGAGCAGTTCTTC.

This chain connects TRBV29-1 to TRBJ2-7; the D call may be TRBD1 or TRBD2 (5 bases each). The CDR3 length is 13 residues. Germline CDR1 SQVTM, CDR2 ANQGSEA. The germline V and J ends were trimmed by 3 bases and 0 bases, with 9 bases remaining between them. The CDR3 coding sequence is TGCAGCGTTGAGACGGGGACCTCCTACGAGCAGTACTTC. This translates into CSVETGTSYEQYF.

This clonotype turned up a few times. At one boundary the junction diverges from the germline segment, which might be a read error. The gene calls are TRBV6-5 and TRBJ2-7, with 7 bases identical to TRBD2. The CDR3 is made up of 15 amino acids. The germline gives CDR1 MNHEY, CDR2 SVGAGI. As DNA, the CDR3 is TGTGCCAGCAGCTACTCAACGACTAGCATGGACGAGCAGTACTTC. Its translation: CASSYSTTSMDEQYF.

In regard to this clonotype: This may stem from a read error, because a much larger clone lies one nucleotide away. The chain couples TRBV6-2 or TRBV6-3 to TRBJ2-4; 10 bases align to TRBD1. The CDR3 spans 15 residues. Germline CDR1 and CDR2: MNHEY and SVGEGT. CDR3 loop: CVSSERTGGGNIQYF. Written as DNA, the CDR3 is TGTGTCAGCAGTGAAAGGACAGGGGGTGGAAACATTCAGTACTTC.

This clonotype was counted a few times. The V call is TRBV20-1, the J call TRBJ2-7, with D tentatively TRBD2 (5 bases). V gave up 7 bases and J gave up 4 bases, with 11 bases separating them. The CDR3 extends over 11 amino acids. CDR1 is DFQATT and CDR2 is SNEGSKA in the germline V gene (reference sequence). CDR3 nucleotides: TGCAGTGTACGCGGGTGGTACGAGCAGTACTTC. Translation gives CSVRGWYEQYF.

This clonotype was detected ten times or more. The J gene is TRBJ2-1, the V gene TRBV5-1, with D maybe TRBD2 (5 bases). Trimming stripped 4 bases from V and 3 bases from J, with 20 bases between. The germline gives CDR1 SGHRS, CDR2 YFSETQ. This CDR3 has 17 residues. CDR3 amino acids: CASSLTQSSRFYNEQFF. CDR3 in DNA: TGCGCCAGCAGCCTGACCCAATCTAGCAGATTCTACAATGAGCAGTTCTTC.

The genes are TRBV29-1 and TRBJ2-7; weak D call: TRBD2 (6 bases). This CDR3 contains 11 residues. Germline V gives CDR1 SQVTM, CDR2 ANQGSEA. The V and J ends lost 5 bases and 7 bases respectively, with 12 bases between them. The CDR3 is CSVRNGGEQYF. In DNA, the CDR3 is TGCAGCGTTCGAAACGGGGGAGAGCAGTACTTC.

This clonotype appeared many times. V and J are TRBV5-6 and TRBJ2-5, with unresolved D. The germline V gene has CDR1 SGHDT and CDR2 YYEEEE. This CDR3 spans 15 amino acids. Deletions cut 3 bases from V and 5 bases from J, with 17 bases between. For the CDR3, the DNA is TGTGCCAGCAGCTACGGACCGAGACTTGGGGAGACCCAGTACTTC. It codes for CASSYGPRLGETQYF. Together with reference TRBV5-6 and TRBJ2-5, the CDR3 gives the full variable domain: DAGVTQSPTHLIKTRGQQVTLRCSPKSGHDTVSWYQQALGQGPQFIFQYYEEEERQRGNFPDRFSGHQFPNYSSELNVNALLLGDSALYLCASSYGPRLGETQYFGPGTRLLVL.

To note about this clonotype: This may come from a read error, since a much larger clone is one base off. The chain combines TRBV5-1 with TRBJ2-7; D is unresolved. Germline loops: CDR1 SGHRS, CDR2 YFSETQ. The length of the CDR3 is 14 residues. Here the CDR3 DNA reads TGCGCCAGCAGCTTGAACTCAGCCTACTACGAGCGGTACTTC. It yields the protein CASSLNSAYYERYF.

About this clonotype: This may arise from a read error, as a much more abundant clone is one base away. V and J are TRBV7-3 and TRBJ2-7; tentatively, D is TRBD2 (5 bases). Trimming removed 6 bases at V and 6 bases at J, with 15 bases between. The CDR3 runs to 13 residues. Looked up from germline, CDR1 is SGHTA and CDR2 is FQGTGA. CDR3 sequence: CASSLRGPTEQYF. The CDR3 DNA follows: TGTGCCAGCAGTTTGAGAGGGCCCACCGAGCAGTACTTC. Full variable domain (rest looked up from reference TRBV7-3 and TRBJ2-7): GAGVSQTPSNKVTEKGKYVELRCDPISGHTALYWYRQSLGQGPEFLIYFQGTGAADDSGLPNDRFFAVRPEGSVSTLKIQRTERGDSAVYLCASSLRGPTEQYFGPGTRLTVT.

The chain uses TRBV6-1 and TRBJ2-3, with 11 bases matching TRBD1. CDR1 is MNHNS and CDR2 is SASEGT in the germline V gene. This CDR3 has 15 amino acids. Trimming at V came to 6 bases and at J to 5 bases, leaving 7 bases not matched to a gene. The CDR3 here is CASRPGQGELDTQYF. In DNA form, the CDR3 reads TGTGCCAGCAGGCCGGGACAGGGGGAATTAGATACGCAGTATTTT.

This clonotype has at least ten counts. This chain connects TRBV27 to TRBJ2-4, with a possible D match to TRBD2 (6 bases). Trimming took 2 bases from V and 0 from J, leaving 11 bases between them. The CDR3 has 16 residues. In germline, CDR1 is MNHEY, CDR2 SMNVEV (reference sequence). The CDR3 reads CASSLREAGAKNIQYF. Here the CDR3 DNA reads TGTGCCAGCAGTTTAAGGGAAGCGGGAGCCAAAAACATTCAGTACTTC.

V usage is TRBV7-2 and J usage is TRBJ2-3; D remains unclear. The V end was cut by 2 bases, the J end by 4 bases, with 16 bases between. CDR3 length: 16 residues. Germline loops: CDR1 SGHTA, CDR2 FQGNSA. CDR3 protein: CASSLRLQWPPDTQYF. The CDR3 coding sequence is TGTGCCAGCAGCTTACGTCTCCAGTGGCCCCCAGATACGCAGTATTTT.

This clonotype was detected many times. The chain has TRBV12-3 or TRBV12-4 and TRBJ1-1; D remains ambiguous. The germline V and J ends were trimmed by 7 bases and 6 bases, with 12 bases remaining between them. The CDR3 covers 12 residues. The CDR3 region has the DNA TGTGCCAGCAATGTGGGTAGGCCTGAAGCTTTCTTT. Its translation is CASNVGRPEAFF.

V gene TRBV20-1 combines with J gene TRBJ2-1; a weak D match, TRBD1 (6 bases). CDR3 length equals 15 residues. CDR1 is DFQATT, CDR2 SNEGSKA, per germline (reference sequence). With 1 base removed from V and 8 bases from J, the gap between germline ends came to 18 bases. The CDR3 is CSARGGTIGGYEQFF. CDR3 bases: TGCAGTGCTAGAGGAGGGACAATTGGGGGATATGAGCAGTTCTTC.

The chain's CDR3 is CSAARTAMNTEAFF. DNA of the CDR3: TGCAGCGCCGCCAGGACAGCCATGAACACTGAAGCTTTCTTT. V and J are TRBV29-1 and TRBJ1-1, with TRBD1 as a possible D gene (6 bases). In germline, CDR1 is SQVTM, CDR2 ANQGSEA. The CDR3 extends over 14 amino acids. Trimming took 7 bases from V and 0 from J, leaving 15 bases between them. Drawing the rest from reference TRBV29-1 and TRBJ1-1, the complete variable domain is SAVISQKPSRDICQRGTSLTIQCQVDSQVTMMFWYRQQPGQSLTLIATANQGSEATYESGFVIDKFPISRPNLTFSTLTVSNMSPEDSSIYLCSAARTAMNTEAFFGQGTRLTVV.